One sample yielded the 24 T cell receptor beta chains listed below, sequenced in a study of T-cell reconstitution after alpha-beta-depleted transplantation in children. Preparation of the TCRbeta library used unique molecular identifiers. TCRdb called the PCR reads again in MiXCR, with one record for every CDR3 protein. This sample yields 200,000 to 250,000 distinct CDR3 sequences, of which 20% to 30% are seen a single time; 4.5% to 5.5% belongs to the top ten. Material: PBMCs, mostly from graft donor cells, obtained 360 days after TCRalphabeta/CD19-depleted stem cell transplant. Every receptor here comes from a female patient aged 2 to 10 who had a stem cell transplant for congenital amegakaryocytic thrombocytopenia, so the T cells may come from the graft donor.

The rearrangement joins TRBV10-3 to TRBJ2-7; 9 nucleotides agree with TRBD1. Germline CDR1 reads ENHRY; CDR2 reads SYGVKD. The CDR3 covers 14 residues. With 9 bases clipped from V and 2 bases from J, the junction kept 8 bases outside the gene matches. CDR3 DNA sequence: TGTGCCATAACCGCGGGACAGGGTACCTACGAGCAGTACTTC. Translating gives CAITAGQGTYEQYF.

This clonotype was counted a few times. The CDR3: CASSLGDVSPQHF. The CDR3 DNA sequence: TGTGCCAGCAGCTTGGGCGATGTCAGCCCCCAGCATTTT. The genes are TRBV5-6 and TRBJ1-5; no firm D call. V shed 0 bases and J shed 10 bases, with 11 bases lying between them. The CDR3 length is 13 residues. Germline assignment: CDR1 SGHDT and CDR2 YYEEEE.

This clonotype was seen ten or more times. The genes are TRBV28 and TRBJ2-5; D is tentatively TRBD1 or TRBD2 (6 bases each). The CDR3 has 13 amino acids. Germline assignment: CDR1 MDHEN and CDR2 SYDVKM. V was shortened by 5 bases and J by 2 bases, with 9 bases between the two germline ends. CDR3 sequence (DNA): TGTGCCAGCAGTGAGGGGGGACAAGAGACCCAGTACTTC. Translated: CASSEGGQETQYF.

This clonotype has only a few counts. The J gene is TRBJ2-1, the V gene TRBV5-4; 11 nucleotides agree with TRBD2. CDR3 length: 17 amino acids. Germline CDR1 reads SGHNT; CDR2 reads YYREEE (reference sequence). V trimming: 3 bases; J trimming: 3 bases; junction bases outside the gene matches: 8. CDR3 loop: CASSSPSGTSGYNEQFF. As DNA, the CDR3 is TGTGCCAGCAGCTCTCCTTCCGGGACTAGCGGCTACAATGAGCAGTTCTTC.

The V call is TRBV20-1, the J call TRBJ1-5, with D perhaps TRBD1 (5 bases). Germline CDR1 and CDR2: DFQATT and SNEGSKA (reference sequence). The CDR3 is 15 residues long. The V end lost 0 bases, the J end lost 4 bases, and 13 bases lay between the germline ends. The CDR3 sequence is CSARDPQGGNQPQHF. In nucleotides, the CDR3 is TGCAGTGCTAGAGATCCCCAGGGCGGGAATCAGCCCCAGCATTTT.

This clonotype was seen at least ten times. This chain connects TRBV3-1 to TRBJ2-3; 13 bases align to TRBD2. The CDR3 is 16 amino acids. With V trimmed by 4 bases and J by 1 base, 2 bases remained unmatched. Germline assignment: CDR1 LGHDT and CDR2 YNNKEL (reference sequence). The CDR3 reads CASSPGLAGGTDTQYF. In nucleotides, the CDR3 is TGTGCCAGCAGCCCAGGACTAGCGGGGGGCACAGATACGCAGTATTTT.

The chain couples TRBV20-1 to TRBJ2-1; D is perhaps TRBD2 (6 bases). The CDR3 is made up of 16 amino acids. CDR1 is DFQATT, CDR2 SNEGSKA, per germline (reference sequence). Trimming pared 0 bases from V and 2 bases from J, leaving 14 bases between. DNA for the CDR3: TGCAGTGCTAGAGATAGGCAGCGGGCCGCCTACAATGAGCAGTTCTTC. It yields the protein CSARDRQRAAYNEQFF.

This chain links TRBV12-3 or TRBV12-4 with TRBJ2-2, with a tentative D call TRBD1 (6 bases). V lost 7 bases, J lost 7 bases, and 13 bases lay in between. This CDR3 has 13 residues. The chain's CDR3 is CASNWGRIGELFF. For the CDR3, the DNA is TGTGCCAGCAATTGGGGGCGAATCGGGGAGCTGTTTTTT.

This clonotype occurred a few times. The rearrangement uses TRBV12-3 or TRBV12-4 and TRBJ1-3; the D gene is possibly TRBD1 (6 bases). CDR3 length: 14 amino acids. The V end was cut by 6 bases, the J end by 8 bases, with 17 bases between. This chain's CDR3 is CASSRTSPGDTIYF. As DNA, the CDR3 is TGTGCCAGCAGCCGGACTTCACCAGGGGACACCATATATTTT.

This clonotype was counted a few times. The DNA of the CDR3 is TGTGCCAGCAGCTCGGGGACTAGCGTAGACAATGAGCAGTTCTTC. Protein sequence: CASSSGTSVDNEQFF. V gene TRBV12-3 or TRBV12-4 combines with J gene TRBJ2-1; 10 bases map to TRBD2. Trimming removed 6 bases from V and 5 bases from J; junction bases left unmatched: 7. This CDR3 has 15 residues.

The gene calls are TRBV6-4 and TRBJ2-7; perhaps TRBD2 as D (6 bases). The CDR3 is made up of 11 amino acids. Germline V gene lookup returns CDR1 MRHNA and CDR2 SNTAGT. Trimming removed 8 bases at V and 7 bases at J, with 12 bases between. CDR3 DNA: TGTGCCAGCGACCCGGCGGGGGAGCAGTACTTC. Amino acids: CASDPAGEQYF.

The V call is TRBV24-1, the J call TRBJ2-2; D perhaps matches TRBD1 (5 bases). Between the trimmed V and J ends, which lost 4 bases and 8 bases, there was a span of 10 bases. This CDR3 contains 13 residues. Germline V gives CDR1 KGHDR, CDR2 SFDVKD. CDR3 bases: TGTGCCACCAGTGAACAGGTCGAAGGGGAGCTGTTTTTT. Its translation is CATSEQVEGELFF.

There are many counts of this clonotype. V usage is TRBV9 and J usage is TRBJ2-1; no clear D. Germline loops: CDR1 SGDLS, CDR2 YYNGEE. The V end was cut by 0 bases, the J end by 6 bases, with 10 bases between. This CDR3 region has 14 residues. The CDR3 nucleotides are TGTGCCAGCAGCGTAGATATGAATGGCAATGAGCAGTTCTTC. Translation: CASSVDMNGNEQFF.

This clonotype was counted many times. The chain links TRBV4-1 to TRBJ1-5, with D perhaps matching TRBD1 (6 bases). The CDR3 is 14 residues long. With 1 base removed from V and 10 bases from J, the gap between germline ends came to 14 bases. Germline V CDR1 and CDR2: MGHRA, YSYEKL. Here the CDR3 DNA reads TGCGCCAGCAGCCAAGGAGGGGGAGGGAGTCCCCAGCATTTT. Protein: CASSQGGGGSPQHF.

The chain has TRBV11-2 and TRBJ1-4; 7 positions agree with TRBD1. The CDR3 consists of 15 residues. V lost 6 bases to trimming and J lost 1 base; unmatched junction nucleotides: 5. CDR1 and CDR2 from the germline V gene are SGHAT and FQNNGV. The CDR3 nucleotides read TGTGCCAGCAGTTGGACAGGCAGAACTAATGAAAAACTGTTTTTT. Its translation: CASSWTGRTNEKLFF.

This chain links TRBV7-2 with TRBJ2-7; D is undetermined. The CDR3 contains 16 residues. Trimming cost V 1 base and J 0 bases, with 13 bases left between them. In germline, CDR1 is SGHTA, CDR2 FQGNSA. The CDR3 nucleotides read TGTGCCAGCAGCTTAGACGGCATCCTACGCTCCTACGAGCAGTACTTC. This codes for CASSLDGILRSYEQYF. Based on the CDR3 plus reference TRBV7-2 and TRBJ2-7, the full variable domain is GAGVSQSPSNKVTEKGKDVELRCDPISGHTALYWYRQSLGQGLEFLIYFQGNSAPDKSGLPSDRFSAERTGGSVSTLTIQRTQQEDSAVYLCASSLDGILRSYEQYFGPGTRLTVT.

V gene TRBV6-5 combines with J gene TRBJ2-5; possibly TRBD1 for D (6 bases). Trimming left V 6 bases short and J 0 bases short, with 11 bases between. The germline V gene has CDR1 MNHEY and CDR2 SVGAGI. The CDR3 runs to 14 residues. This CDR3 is CASRLGQYQETQYF. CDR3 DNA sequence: TGTGCCAGCAGACTCGGACAGTACCAAGAGACCCAGTACTTC.

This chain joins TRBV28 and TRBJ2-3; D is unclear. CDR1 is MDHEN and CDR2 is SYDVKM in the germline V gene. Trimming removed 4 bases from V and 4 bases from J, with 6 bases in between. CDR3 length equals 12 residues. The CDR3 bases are TGTGCCAGCAGTTCTCTGCCAGATACGCAGTATTTT. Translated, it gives CASSSLPDTQYF.

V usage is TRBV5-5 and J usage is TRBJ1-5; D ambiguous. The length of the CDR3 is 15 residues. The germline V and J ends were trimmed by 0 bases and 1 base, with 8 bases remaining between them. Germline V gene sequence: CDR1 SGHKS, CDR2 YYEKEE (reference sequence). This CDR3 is CASSLVGPSNQPQHF. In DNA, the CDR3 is TGTGCCAGCAGCTTGGTTGGGCCCAGCAATCAGCCCCAGCATTTT. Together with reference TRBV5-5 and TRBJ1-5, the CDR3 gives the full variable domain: DAGVTQSPTHLIKTRGQQVTLRCSPISGHKSVSWYQQVLGQGPQFIFQYYEKEERGRGNFPDRFSARQFPNYSSELNVNALLLGDSALYLCASSLVGPSNQPQHFGDGTRLSIL.

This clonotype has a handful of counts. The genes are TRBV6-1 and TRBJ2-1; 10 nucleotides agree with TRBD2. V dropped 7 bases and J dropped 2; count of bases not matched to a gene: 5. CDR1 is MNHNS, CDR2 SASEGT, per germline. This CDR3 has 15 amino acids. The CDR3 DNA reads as TGTGCCAGCATCCCCGGGACTAGCGCCTACAATGAGCAGTTCTTC. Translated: CASIPGTSAYNEQFF.

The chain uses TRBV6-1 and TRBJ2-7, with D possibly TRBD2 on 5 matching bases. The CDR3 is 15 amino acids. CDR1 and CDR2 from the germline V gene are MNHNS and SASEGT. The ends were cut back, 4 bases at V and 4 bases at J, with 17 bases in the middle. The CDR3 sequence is CASSAGRGMTYEQYF. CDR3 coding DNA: TGTGCCAGCAGTGCCGGACGGGGTATGACGTACGAGCAGTACTTC.

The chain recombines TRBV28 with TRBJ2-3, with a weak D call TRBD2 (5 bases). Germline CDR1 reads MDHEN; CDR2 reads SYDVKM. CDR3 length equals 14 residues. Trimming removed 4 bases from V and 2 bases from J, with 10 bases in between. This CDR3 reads CASSSGNLTDTQYF. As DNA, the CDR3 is TGTGCCAGCAGTTCCGGGAACCTCACAGATACGCAGTATTTT.

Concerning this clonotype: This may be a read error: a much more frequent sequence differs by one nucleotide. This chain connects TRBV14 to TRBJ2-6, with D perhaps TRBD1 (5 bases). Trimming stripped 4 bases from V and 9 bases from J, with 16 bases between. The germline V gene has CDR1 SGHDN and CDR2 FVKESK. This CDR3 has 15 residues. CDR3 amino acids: CASSRQSALFNVLTF. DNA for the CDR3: TGTGCCAGCAGCCGACAGTCCGCGCTGTTCAACGTCCTGACTTTC. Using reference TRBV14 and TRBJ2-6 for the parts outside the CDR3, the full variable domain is EAGVTQFPSHSVIEKGQTVTLRCDPISGHDNLYWYRRVMGKEIKFLLHFVKESKQDESGMPNNRFLAERTGGTYSTLKVQPAELEDSGVYFCASSRQSALFNVLTFGAGSRLTVL.

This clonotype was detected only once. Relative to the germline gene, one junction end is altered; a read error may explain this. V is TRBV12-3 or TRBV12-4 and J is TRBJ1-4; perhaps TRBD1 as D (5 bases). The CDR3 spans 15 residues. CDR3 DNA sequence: TGTGCCACCAGTAGAGGGGTCATAAGTAATGAAAAACTGTTTTTT. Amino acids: CATSRGVISNEKLFF.